The 21 T cell receptor beta chains below were found in one sample sequenced in a study of blood T cells in healthy people across ages. Using a J-beta primer mix together with a sample-barcoded 5' primer, a second PCR was run for about 6 to 12 cycles. MiXCR, run by TCRdb on the 5' RACE reads, gives a single entry per CDR3 protein. The sample yields about 970,000 distinct CDR3 sequences, roughly 51% seen once. Sequences were obtained from blood. Every receptor here comes from an older woman in good health.

This chain connects TRBV20-1 to TRBJ2-5, with 10 bases matching TRBD2. Trimming cost V 6 bases and J 1 base; bases outside gene matches: 20. Germline-derived CDR1 and CDR2 are DFQATT and SNEGSKA (reference sequence). The CDR3 is 19 residues long. CDR3 DNA: TGCAGTGCCCCAAGGCGGCTAGCGGGAGTCCCCTTCTTCCAAGAGACCCAGTACTTC. It codes for CSAPRRLAGVPFFQETQYF.

This clonotype appeared a single time. J is TRBJ2-4 and V is TRBV7-2, with TRBD2 as a possible D gene (7 bases). This CDR3 is built from 16 residues. Germline V gene data show CDR1 as SGHTA and CDR2 as FQGNSA. V gave up 5 bases and J gave up 7 bases, with 21 bases separating them. The CDR3: CASSRWGGPTGNIQYF. DNA of the CDR3: TGTGCCAGCAGCAGGTGGGGGGGGCCCACTGGGAACATTCAGTACTTC.

The sample holds a few counts of this clonotype. The chain joins TRBV5-1 to TRBJ1-2, with TRBD1 as a possible D gene (6 bases). The length of the CDR3 is 13 residues. From germline, CDR1 is SGHRS and CDR2 YFSETQ. V was shortened by 3 bases and J by 8 bases, with 14 bases between the two germline ends. In nucleotides, the CDR3 is TGCGCCAGCAGCTCAAACAGGGTTGAGGGCTACACCTTC. Protein sequence: CASSSNRVEGYTF.

The chain has TRBV6-1 and TRBJ1-5; D is unclear. This CDR3 contains 15 residues. In germline, CDR1 is MNHNS, CDR2 SASEGT. The V end lost 7 bases, the J end lost 0 bases, and 13 bases lay between the germline ends. This CDR3 reads CASKGPLDSNQPQHF. CDR3 nucleotides: TGTGCCAGCAAGGGCCCACTGGATAGCAATCAGCCCCAGCATTTT.

In this sample, this clonotype turned up a few times. The chain employs TRBV12-3 or TRBV12-4 and TRBJ2-1, with a weak D call TRBD2 (5 bases). V lost 10 bases, J lost 9 bases, and 22 bases lay in between. The CDR3 extends over 14 amino acids. In DNA, the CDR3 is TGTGCCACCAACCTACCGGGTAGCAGCGGTGAGCAGTTCTTC. Its translation is CATNLPGSSGEQFF.

V gene TRBV7-8 combines with J gene TRBJ2-3; 13 bases line up with TRBD2. The CDR3 has 17 amino acids. Germline values: CDR1 SGHVS, CDR2 FQNEAQ. Trimming removed 5 bases from V and 3 bases from J; junction bases left unmatched: 8. CDR3 sequence reads: CASSTVLAGGPTDTQYF. The CDR3 nucleotides read TGTGCCAGCAGCACCGTACTAGCGGGAGGGCCAACAGATACGCAGTATTTT.

The chain employs TRBV4-1 and TRBJ2-1; D uncertain. The CDR3 covers 14 residues. Germline CDR1 reads MGHRA; CDR2 reads YSYEKL. The V end lost 3 bases, the J end lost 6 bases, and 12 bases lay between the germline ends. The CDR3, as DNA: TGCGCCAGCAGCCAGCCACTTAACAGCAATGAGCAGTTCTTC. This codes for CASSQPLNSNEQFF.

This clonotype was seen a few times. This chain uses TRBV10-2 with TRBJ2-7; possibly TRBD2 for D (6 bases). The CDR3 extends over 13 amino acids. Germline CDR1 and CDR2: WSHSY and SAAADI. Trimming took 8 bases from V and 3 from J, leaving 14 bases between them. The CDR3 bases are TGCGCCAGCGGGGGGTCCCTATACTACGAGCAGTACTTC. Translating it yields CASGGSLYYEQYF.

The chain joins TRBV4-1 to TRBJ2-4; tentatively, D is TRBD2 (6 bases). The CDR3 is 15 amino acids. V shed 0 bases and J shed 12 bases, with 18 bases lying between them. Germline CDR1 MGHRA, CDR2 YSYEKL. DNA of the CDR3: TGCGCCAGCAGCCAAGATGGGAAGGAGGGTGACACTCAGTACTTC. It yields the protein CASSQDGKEGDTQYF.

About this clonotype: Relative to the germline gene, one junction end is altered; a read error may explain this. This rearrangement joins TRBV27 to TRBJ2-1; tentative D call: TRBD2 (6 bases). CDR3 length: 10 amino acids. Germline CDR1 MNHEY, CDR2 SMNVEV (reference sequence). The CDR3 DNA reads as TGTGCCAGCAGACGGGAGTTTTTAGTCTTC. It encodes CASRREFLVF.

This clonotype was detected many times. The V call is TRBV5-1, the J call TRBJ2-7, with TRBD2 as a possible D gene (5 bases). The CDR3 is 15 amino acids. The germline CDR1 and CDR2 sequences are SGHRS and YFSETQ. V lost 0 bases to trimming and J lost 2 bases, with 12 bases between them. This CDR3 is CASSLGLGSTYEQYF. CDR3 coding DNA: TGCGCCAGCAGCTTGGGGTTAGGGAGCACCTACGAGCAGTACTTC. The whole variable domain, filled in from reference TRBV5-1 and TRBJ2-7, reads KAGVTQTPRYLIKTRGQQVTLSCSPISGHRSVSWYQQTPGQGLQFLFEYFSETQRNKGNFPGRFSGRQFSNSRSEMNVSTLELGDSALYLCASSLGLGSTYEQYFGPGTRLTVT.

The V call is TRBV20-1, the J call TRBJ1-5; weak D call: TRBD1 (6 bases). The germline V and J ends were trimmed by 3 bases and 4 bases, with 16 bases remaining between them. This CDR3 region has 15 residues. The germline gives CDR1 DFQATT, CDR2 SNEGSKA (reference sequence). This chain's CDR3 is CSARIYRDTNQPQHF. CDR3 in DNA: TGCAGTGCTAGGATCTACCGGGACACTAATCAGCCCCAGCATTTT.

This clonotype has just a few counts. V and J are TRBV4-1 and TRBJ2-1, with a possible D match to TRBD2 (5 bases). Germline V gene sequence: CDR1 MGHRA, CDR2 YSYEKL. The CDR3 is 14 residues long. Trimming removed 1 base at V and 10 bases at J, with 14 bases between. The CDR3 DNA is TGCGCCAGCAGCCAAGGTATAGCGAACCTCGAGCAGTTCTTC. This translates into CASSQGIANLEQFF.

Comment on this clonotype: One junction end does not reproduce the germline sequence, and a read error may be involved. The J gene is TRBJ2-1, the V gene TRBV19, with TRBD2 matching 11 bases. Germline CDR1 LNHDA, CDR2 SQIVND (reference sequence). The CDR3 contains 14 residues. The CDR3 sequence is CATWTSGFYNEQCF. DNA of the CDR3: TGTGCCACTTGGACTAGCGGGTTCTACAATGAGCAGTGCTTC.

The chain uses TRBV6-5 and TRBJ2-7; TRBD1 aligns across 7 bases. Germline V gene data show CDR1 as MNHEY and CDR2 as SVGAGI. The trim removed 6 bases at V and 0 bases at J, leaving 11 bases unmatched. This CDR3 region has 16 residues. CDR3 sequence (DNA): TGTGCCAGCAGAAATGAAGGGGGCATAGGCTCCTACGAGCAGTACTTC. It specifies CASRNEGGIGSYEQYF.

The chain has TRBV12-3 or TRBV12-4 and TRBJ2-1, with 7 bases aligning to TRBD1. CDR3 size: 15 residues. After removal of 3 bases from V and 7 bases from J, the junction contained 9 bases not matched to a gene. The CDR3 here is CASSLGTARRNEQFF. The CDR3 nucleotides read TGTGCCAGCAGTTTGGGGACAGCCCGGAGGAATGAGCAGTTCTTC.

This rearrangement joins TRBV4-2 to TRBJ1-5; TRBD1 matches 8 bases. CDR3 length: 15 residues. J gave up 5 bases and V 4 bases, and 7 bases lay outside the gene matches. Germline loops: CDR1 LGHNA, CDR2 YNFKEQ. The CDR3 loop reads CASSLDGQGHQPQHF. DNA for the CDR3: TGTGCCAGCAGCCTAGACGGACAGGGACATCAGCCCCAGCATTTT.

V and J are TRBV4-2 and TRBJ2-5, with 7 nucleotides matching TRBD2. Germline loops: CDR1 LGHNA, CDR2 YNFKEQ. V dropped 0 bases and J dropped 4; count of bases not matched to a gene: 11. This CDR3 contains 17 residues. Here the CDR3 reads CASSQETGTTQIETQYF. The CDR3 region has the DNA TGTGCCAGCAGCCAAGAGACCGGGACTACTCAGATAGAGACCCAGTACTTC.

This clonotype appeared a few times. V is TRBV29-1 and J is TRBJ2-1; D is unclear. The CDR3 extends over 13 amino acids. From germline, CDR1 is SQVTM and CDR2 ANQGSEA. Between the trimmed V and J ends, which lost 3 bases and 5 bases, there was a span of 11 bases. In DNA, the CDR3 is TGCAGCGTTGAGGGTCCAGAAGACAATGAGCAGTTCTTC. As protein: CSVEGPEDNEQFF.

The rearrangement uses TRBV12-3 or TRBV12-4 and TRBJ2-3, with D maybe TRBD1 (7 bases). V lost 4 bases to trimming and J lost 6 bases, with 17 bases between them. The CDR3 has 15 residues. The CDR3 bases are TGTGCCAGCAGTTCAGGGGGACTCTTAATGGATACGCAGTATTTT. Encoded protein: CASSSGGLLMDTQYF.

The V gene is TRBV27, the J gene TRBJ2-7; D possibly corresponds to TRBD1 (6 bases). The CDR3 consists of 13 residues. Germline CDR1 is MNHEY and CDR2 is SMNVEV (reference sequence). The V end lost 5 bases, the J end lost 3 bases, and 11 bases lay between the germline ends. The CDR3 coding sequence is TGTGCCAGCAGTCCCTTCAGGGGCTACGAGCAGTACTTC. Its translation: CASSPFRGYEQYF.